This T cell receptor beta chain was documented in a study of identical twins. A single record per CDR3 protein comes from TCRdb applying MiXCR to the 5' RACE reads. Of some 710,000 distinct CDR3 sequences in the sample, around 6.1% are singletons; the top ten hold 1.5% to 2%. Study-level findings and limits: High-abundance cord blood beta clonotypes had fewer insertions; memory repertoires showed none. Findings came from cross-sectional statistics, without long-term follow-up of donors.

Only healthy Caucasians were included as donors. This clonotype was observed many times. Its matching antigen is unknown. This receptor was taken from a man aged 18 to 29 in good health. The specimen was naive T cells sorted from blood.

CDR3 DNA sequence: TGTGCCAGCAGCTTGCAGGGGGAAGAGCAGTACGTC. Its protein product is CASSLQGEEQYV. J is TRBJ2-7 and V is TRBV11-3; 7 bases are shared with TRBD1. V was clipped by 3 bases and J by 7 bases; unmatched bases: 3. Germline values: CDR1 SGHNT, CDR2 YENEEA. The CDR3 has 12 amino acids.